The 23 T cell receptor beta chains below were found in one sample sequenced in a study of Ad26.COV2.S vaccination and SARS-CoV-2 variants. Treatment denoted: about 20 received Ad26.COV2.S at low or high dose, single or two shots; about 5 received placebo; per-sample allocation not given. Collection of samples fell on day 63 after the first vaccine or placebo injection. Using immunoSEQ multiplex PCR, the repertoire was profiled, and TCRdb retains in-frame clones only, with some absent. Altogether 350,000 to 500,000 clones are present, about 92% being singletons, with the ten largest covering about 4.1%. Sequenced material: peripheral blood, taken in a trial of Ad26.COV2.S vaccine versus placebo. The receptors here all came from a person between 18 and 65 years old who received the Ad26.COV2.S COVID-19 vaccine or a placebo.

This sequence joins TRBV2 and TRBJ1-6, with TRBD1 matching over 7 bases. The CDR3 totals 14 residues. Germline V gene lookup returns CDR1 SNHLY and CDR2 FYNNEI. Losses at the gene ends were 10 bases for V and 9 bases for J; bases not matched to a gene: 12. CDR3 in amino acids: CATTGQAESSPLHF. CDR3 DNA: TGTGCCACCACAGGACAGGCGGAGAGTTCACCCCTCCACTTT.

The sample holds a few counts of this clone. The gene calls are TRBV7-2 and TRBJ2-7; D might be TRBD2 (6 bases). V lost 5 bases and J 1 base, leaving 12 bases between the germline ends. The germline gives CDR1 SGHTA, CDR2 FQGNSA. CDR3 length: 14 residues. Here the CDR3 reads CASSPWGLSYEQYF. The DNA for the CDR3 is TGTGCCAGCAGCCCATGGGGACTTTCCTACGAGCAGTACTTC.

The J gene is TRBJ1-6, the V gene TRBV3-1 (or the pseudogene TRBV3-2); D is ambiguous. The germline gives CDR1 LGHDT, CDR2 YNNKEL (reference sequence). V lost 1 base and J 11 bases, leaving 9 bases between the germline ends. This CDR3 contains 13 residues. As DNA, the CDR3 is TGTGCCAGCAGCCAAGTAGTTGGGGCACCCCTCCACTTT. It specifies CASSQVVGAPLHF.

The chain employs TRBV10-3 and TRBJ2-7; 8 bases are a match to TRBD1. The CDR3 sequence is 14 residues long. Trimming at V came to 7 bases and at J to 4 bases, leaving 9 bases not matched to a gene. Germline CDR1 reads ENHRY; CDR2 reads SYGVKD. This CDR3 reads CAIKGGQGPYEQYF. As DNA, the CDR3 is TGTGCCATCAAGGGCGGACAGGGTCCATACGAGCAGTACTTC.

The gene calls are TRBV4-2 and TRBJ2-1; D is unresolved. The CDR3 contains 11 residues. Germline V gene data show CDR1 as LGHNA and CDR2 as YNFKEQ. The V gene lost 6 bases and the J gene lost 8 bases, with 8 bases spanning the gap. The CDR3 here is CASRKAHEQFF. The CDR3 DNA is TGTGCCAGCAGAAAAGCCCATGAGCAGTTCTTC.

J is TRBJ2-7 and V is TRBV25-1, with 7 bases lining up with TRBD2. This CDR3 has 14 residues. Germline V gene lookup returns CDR1 MGHDK and CDR2 SYGVNS. The V segment lost 3 bases and the J segment 2 bases; nucleotides outside the gene matches: 4. CDR3 residues: CASSEAGVPYEQYF. The CDR3 nucleotides are TGTGCCAGCAGTGAGGCGGGAGTTCCCTACGAGCAGTACTTC.

This chain joins TRBV11-1 and TRBJ2-7, with D possibly matching TRBD1 (5 bases). Germline V CDR1 and CDR2: SGHAT, FQDESV (reference sequence). Between the trimmed V and J ends, which lost 0 bases and 4 bases, there was a span of 7 bases. The CDR3 extends over 13 amino acids. Here the CDR3 DNA reads TGTGCCAGCAGCTTAGCGGACAAGTACGAGCAGTACTTC. As protein: CASSLADKYEQYF. The entire variable domain, with the rest obtained from reference TRBV11-1 and TRBJ2-7, is as follows: EAEVAQSPRYKITEKSQAVAFWCDPISGHATLYWYRQILGQGPELLVQFQDESVVDDSQLPKDRFSAERLKGVDSTLKIQPAELGDSAMYLCASSLADKYEQYFGPGTRLTVT.

This clone has only one observation. V gene TRBV15 combines with J gene TRBJ2-5; D assignment may be TRBD1 or TRBD2 (5 bases each). Per the germline V gene, CDR1 is LNHNV and CDR2 is YYDKDF (reference sequence). The CDR3 sequence is 17 residues long. Trimming pared 0 bases from V and 7 bases from J, leaving 21 bases between. The CDR3 sequence is CATSRDVGAGSGGTQYF. The CDR3 nucleotides are TGTGCCACCAGCAGAGATGTGGGAGCAGGGAGTGGTGGGACCCAGTACTTC.

With regard to this clone: Other DNA sequences from this sample encode an identical CDR3 as well. This sequence joins TRBV24-1 and TRBJ2-7; unclear D gene. This CDR3 comprises 11 residues. Trimming shortened V by 1 base and J by 4 bases, and 1 base separated the two germline ends. Germline V lookup: CDR1 KGHDR, CDR2 SFDVKD. The CDR3 DNA follows: TGTGCCACCAGTGATTTATACGAGCAGTACTTC. This gives the protein CATSDLYEQYF.

The V call is TRBV9, the J call TRBJ1-6; 7 nucleotides line up with TRBD1. Germline CDR1 reads SGDLS; CDR2 reads YYNGEE. CDR3 size: 15 residues. J gave up 7 bases and V 3 bases, and 7 bases lay outside the gene matches. DNA of the CDR3: TGTGCCAGCAGCGCGGCAGGCAGGGGGAATTCACCCCTCCACTTT. Its protein product is CASSAAGRGNSPLHF.

V is TRBV5-6 and J is TRBJ1-3; no definite D call. Germline-derived CDR1 and CDR2 are SGHDT and YYEEEE. V lost 0 bases, J lost 4 bases, and 8 bases lay in between. The CDR3 is 14 residues long. The CDR3, as DNA: TGTGCCAGCAGCTTGGGGGCAAGAGGAAACACCATATATTTT. Translating it yields CASSLGARGNTIYF.

The chain couples TRBV6-2 or TRBV6-3 to TRBJ1-5; TRBD1 might be the D (5 bases). With 2 bases removed from V and 3 bases from J, the gap between germline ends came to 8 bases. Looked up from germline, CDR1 is MNHEY and CDR2 is SVGEGT. This CDR3 has 14 residues. As DNA, the CDR3 is TGTGCCAGCAGTTACAGACAGAACAATCAGCCCCAGCATTTT. It codes for CASSYRQNNQPQHF.

This clone was observed once. V usage is TRBV19 and J usage is TRBJ2-7, with 11 bases identical to TRBD1. Per germline, CDR1 LNHDA and CDR2 SQIVND (reference sequence). The CDR3 is made up of 13 amino acids. The trim removed 5 bases at V and 6 bases at J, leaving 3 bases unmatched. This chain's CDR3 is CASSHGTGGEQYF. CDR3 in DNA: TGTGCCAGTAGTCACGGGACAGGGGGCGAGCAGTACTTC. The full variable domain, rest sourced from reference TRBV19 and TRBJ2-7, is DGGITQSPKYLFRKEGQNVTLSCEQNLNHDAMYWYRQDPGQGLRLIYYSQIVNDFQKGDIAEGYSVSREKKESFPLTVTSAQKNPTAFYLCASSHGTGGEQYFGPGTRLTVT.

The chain has TRBV19 and TRBJ2-7; 8 bases line up with TRBD1. Per germline, CDR1 LNHDA and CDR2 SQIVND (reference sequence). The CDR3 totals 16 residues. After removal of 4 bases from V and 3 bases from J, the junction contained 11 bases not matched to a gene. DNA of the CDR3: TGTGCCAGTAGTAGCTTAACGGACAGGGCCATCTACGAGCAGTACTTC. It is translated as CASSSLTDRAIYEQYF.

The gene calls are TRBV10-3 and TRBJ1-3; 9 positions match TRBD1. V was clipped by 3 bases and J by 9 bases; unmatched bases: 12. Per the germline V gene, CDR1 is ENHRY and CDR2 is SYGVKD. The CDR3 is 16 residues long. CDR3 residues: CAISDRGDRVQRTIYF. In DNA, the CDR3 is TGTGCCATCAGTGATAGAGGGGACAGGGTCCAGCGCACCATATATTTT.

The chain uses TRBV15 and TRBJ2-4; TRBD2 matches at 10 bases. V trimming: 4 bases; J trimming: 8 bases; junction bases outside the gene matches: 2. The V gene's germline CDR1 is LNHNV and CDR2 YYDKDF (reference sequence). The CDR3 spans 13 residues. CDR3 coding DNA: TGTGCCACCAGCAACGGACTAGCGGACATTCAGTACTTC. Translation: CATSNGLADIQYF.

This rearrangement joins TRBV2 to TRBJ2-5; D remains ambiguous. Per germline, CDR1 SNHLY and CDR2 FYNNEI. The length of the CDR3 is 12 residues. Trimming pared 1 base from V and 4 bases from J, leaving 4 bases between. This chain's CDR3 is CASSEEAETQYF. The CDR3 coding sequence is TGTGCCAGCAGTGAAGAGGCAGAGACCCAGTACTTC.

The J gene is TRBJ2-3, the V gene TRBV28; D may be TRBD1 (6 bases). Germline CDR1 and CDR2: MDHEN and SYDVKM. V was trimmed by 4 bases and J by 1 base, leaving 15 bases between them. CDR3 length: 16 residues. The DNA for the CDR3 is TGTGCCAGCAGTTCGACAGGAGTTCCTCGCACAGATACGCAGTATTTT. Its translation is CASSSTGVPRTDTQYF. Looking up the rest from reference TRBV28 and TRBJ2-3 gives the full variable domain: DVKVTQSSRYLVKRTGEKVFLECVQDMDHENMFWYRQDPGLGLRLIYFSYDVKMKEKGDIPEGYSVSREKKERFSLILESASTNQTSMYLCASSSTGVPRTDTQYFGPGTRLTVL.

This chain joins TRBV7-2 and TRBJ2-4; D is unclear. Germline assignment: CDR1 SGHTA and CDR2 FQGNSA. V shed 3 bases and J shed 0 bases, with 9 bases lying between them. The CDR3 covers 15 residues. The CDR3 spells CASSLAALAKNIQYF. The CDR3 DNA follows: TGTGCCAGCAGCTTGGCGGCCCTAGCCAAAAACATTCAGTACTTC.

The rearrangement joins TRBV5-4 to TRBJ2-6; 9 positions match TRBD1. CDR1 is SGHNT, CDR2 YYREEE, per germline (reference sequence). There are 15 residues in the CDR3. V lost 4 bases, J lost 4 bases, and 3 bases stayed unmatched. This CDR3 reads CASSTGGAGANVLTF. The CDR3, as DNA: TGTGCCAGCAGCACAGGGGGCGCGGGGGCCAACGTCCTGACTTTC.

The chain employs TRBV7-2 and TRBJ1-1; no clear D. The ends were cut back, 2 bases at V and 7 bases at J, with 5 bases in the middle. Germline V gives CDR1 SGHTA, CDR2 FQGNSA. The CDR3 covers 11 residues. CDR3 loop: CASSLILEAFF. For the CDR3, the DNA is TGTGCCAGCAGCTTAATCCTTGAAGCTTTCTTT.

This CDR3 is CASQENNEQFF. The CDR3 DNA reads as TGTGCCAGCCAGGAGAACAATGAGCAGTTCTTC. This sequence joins TRBV7-9 and TRBJ2-1, with D unclear. Looked up from germline, CDR1 is SEHNR and CDR2 is FQNEAQ (reference sequence). The CDR3 is 11 amino acids. The V gene lost 8 bases and the J gene lost 5 bases, with 7 bases spanning the gap.

The chain combines TRBV28 with TRBJ1-5, with D unclear. The CDR3 is 15 residues long. Between the trimmed V and J ends, which lost 6 bases and 2 bases, there was a span of 14 bases. Germline V gives CDR1 MDHEN, CDR2 SYDVKM. The CDR3 here is CASSLTVVGNQPQHF. As DNA, the CDR3 is TGTGCCAGCAGCCTTACAGTTGTTGGCAATCAGCCCCAGCATTTT. The entire variable domain, with the rest obtained from reference TRBV28 and TRBJ1-5, is as follows: DVKVTQSSRYLVKRTGEKVFLECVQDMDHENMFWYRQDPGLGLRLIYFSYDVKMKEKGDIPEGYSVSREKKERFSLILESASTNQTSMYLCASSLTVVGNQPQHFGDGTRLSIL.